These 18 T cell receptor beta chains came from one sample sequenced in a study of Ad26.COV2.S vaccination and SARS-CoV-2 variants. Noted treatment: roughly 20 received Ad26.COV2.S at low or high dose, single or two shots; 5 received placebo; per-sample allocation not given. Sampling took place 63 days after the first vaccine or placebo injection. Libraries were prepared by immunoSEQ multiplex PCR; TCRdb keeps only in-frame clonotypes and omits some of them. Of about 350,000 clones in the sample, around 89% are singletons; the top ten hold around 6.1%. Sequenced here: peripheral blood, sampled in a trial of Ad26.COV2.S vaccine versus placebo. These receptors were collected from a person aged 18-60 years who received the Ad26.COV2.S COVID-19 vaccine or a placebo.

V usage is TRBV7-9 and J usage is TRBJ2-5; D is uncertain. Trimming stripped 1 base from V and 2 bases from J, with 8 bases between. This CDR3 is built from 14 residues. The germline CDR1 and CDR2 sequences are SEHNR and FQNEAQ (reference sequence). CDR3 nucleotides: TGTGCCAGCAGCTTAGTGTCCGGGCAAGAGACCCAGTACTTC. Encoded protein: CASSLVSGQETQYF.

V usage is TRBV5-1 and J usage is TRBJ2-1; no firm D call. V shed 4 bases and J shed 6 bases, with 11 bases lying between them. The CDR3 loop spans 13 amino acids. Germline V gives CDR1 SGHRS, CDR2 YFSETQ. CDR3 protein: CASSPFTVNEQFF. The DNA of the CDR3 is TGCGCCAGCAGCCCGTTCACCGTCAATGAGCAGTTCTTC.

The sample holds a few counts of this clone. V gene TRBV28 combines with J gene TRBJ1-1; D is possibly TRBD1 (6 bases). The germline V and J ends were trimmed by 6 bases and 0 bases, with 17 bases remaining between them. This CDR3 contains 16 residues. Germline loops: CDR1 MDHEN, CDR2 SYDVKM. In DNA, the CDR3 is TGTGCCAGCAGGAGCTGGGGGCAGCTTCTGAACACTGAAGCTTTCTTT. Amino acid sequence: CASRSWGQLLNTEAFF.

The chain uses TRBV7-2 and TRBJ1-1; D is uncertain. The CDR3 consists of 13 residues. Trimming left V 5 bases short and J 2 bases short, with 9 bases between. The germline CDR1 and CDR2 sequences are SGHTA and FQGNSA. CDR3 region: CASSAGPNTEAFF. CDR3 in DNA: TGTGCCAGCAGCGCCGGACCAAACACTGAAGCTTTCTTT.

V gene TRBV7-2 combines with J gene TRBJ2-1, with a weak D call TRBD2 (5 bases). V lost 3 bases to trimming and J lost 6 bases, with 21 bases between them. This CDR3 comprises 17 residues. Looked up from germline, CDR1 is SGHTA and CDR2 is FQGNSA. CDR3 sequence reads: CASSLVSAILAPNEQFF. CDR3 in DNA: TGTGCCAGCAGCTTGGTCTCTGCTATCCTAGCTCCCAATGAGCAGTTCTTC.

J is TRBJ2-2 and V is TRBV6-5, with a weak D call TRBD1 (6 bases). Per germline, CDR1 MNHEY and CDR2 SVGAGI. CDR3 size: 15 residues. Trimming cost V 2 bases and J 6 bases, with 13 bases left between them. The CDR3 loop reads CASSYTGRGPGELFF. The CDR3 DNA is TGTGCCAGCAGTTACACGGGCAGGGGTCCCGGGGAGCTGTTTTTT.

The chain links TRBV28 to TRBJ2-7, with D perhaps given as TRBD1 or TRBD2 (5 bases each). V lost 2 bases to trimming and J lost 4 bases, with 12 bases between them. Looked up from germline, CDR1 is MDHEN and CDR2 is SYDVKM. CDR3 size: 14 residues. CDR3 region: CASSLGGISYEQYF. The CDR3 DNA reads TGTGCCAGCAGTTTAGGGGGTATTTCGTACGAGCAGTACTTC.

V gene TRBV30 combines with J gene TRBJ2-3, with D maybe TRBD1 (6 bases). CDR3 length equals 13 residues. CDR1 is GTSNPN and CDR2 is SVGIG in the germline V gene (reference sequence). Trimming stripped 4 bases from V and 3 bases from J, with 11 bases between. CDR3 sequence (DNA): TGTGCCTGGAACAGGGCAGGGACAGATACGCAGTATTTT. Amino acids: CAWNRAGTDTQYF.

The chain has TRBV24-1 and TRBJ2-3; D unclear. Germline V gives CDR1 KGHDR, CDR2 SFDVKD. V was shortened by 4 bases and J by 5 bases, with 12 bases between the two germline ends. The CDR3 extends over 14 amino acids. In nucleotides, the CDR3 is TGTGCCACCAGTGACTCCTCCCCAAGAGATACGCAGTATTTT. Translating gives CATSDSSPRDTQYF.

For the CDR3, the DNA is TGTGCCAGCAGCCAAGCGGGTTCGACGAGGGGCCGCGGCTACACCTTC. This sequence encodes CASSQAGSTRGRGYTF. The chain employs TRBV3-1 (or the pseudogene TRBV3-2) and TRBJ1-2, with D tentatively TRBD1 (5 bases). This CDR3 spans 16 amino acids. Germline V CDR1 and CDR2: LGHDT, YNNKEL (reference sequence). The ends were cut back, 1 base at V and 8 bases at J, with 20 bases in the middle.

The chain couples TRBV24-1 to TRBJ2-1; D possibly corresponds to TRBD2 (7 bases). CDR1 is KGHDR, CDR2 SFDVKD, per germline. CDR3 length equals 14 residues. V was shortened by 6 bases and J by 7 bases, with 15 bases between the two germline ends. DNA for the CDR3: TGTGCCACCAGTTCCATAGGGGGGGGTAATGAGCAGTTCTTC. Its translation is CATSSIGGGNEQFF.

The gene calls are TRBV5-3 and TRBJ2-5; D unclear. TRBV5-3 carries the ORF label, with uncertain function. Between the trimmed V and J ends, which lost 4 bases and 8 bases, there was a span of 18 bases. The CDR3 loop spans 14 amino acids. CDR3 sequence reads: CARSLMGLSETQYF. The CDR3 DNA follows: TGTGCCAGAAGCCTGATGGGGTTGTCCGAAACCCAGTACTTC.

The chain couples TRBV3-1 (or the pseudogene TRBV3-2) to TRBJ2-3; perhaps TRBD2 as D (6 bases). This CDR3 region has 15 residues. The V end was cut by 4 bases, the J end by 2 bases, with 13 bases between. Germline lookup yields CDR1 LGHDT and CDR2 YNNKEL (reference sequence). DNA of the CDR3: TGTGCCAGCAGCCTTGGCGGGACCATCACAGATACGCAGTATTTT. This translates into CASSLGGTITDTQYF.

The J gene is TRBJ2-7, the V gene TRBV5-1; D is possibly TRBD1 (6 bases). The CDR3 loop spans 15 amino acids. Germline CDR1 reads SGHRS; CDR2 reads YFSETQ. The germline V and J ends were trimmed by 6 bases and 0 bases, with 16 bases remaining between them. CDR3 loop: CASTPQGHSSYEQYF. CDR3 nucleotides: TGCGCCAGCACCCCCCAGGGACACAGCTCCTACGAGCAGTACTTC.

The V call is TRBV9, the J call TRBJ2-7; D perhaps matches TRBD1 (5 bases). Trimming stripped 4 bases from V and 6 bases from J, with 23 bases between. There are 16 residues in the CDR3. Per germline, CDR1 SGDLS and CDR2 YYNGEE. CDR3 coding DNA: TGTGCCAGCAGCCCACTCACAGGCCTGACGTTTGGCGAGCAGTACTTC. It is translated as CASSPLTGLTFGEQYF.

This clone was recorded a few times. The CDR3 nucleotides read TGTGCCAGCAGTTTAAGCGGGAGGGTTTACGAGCAGTACTTC. Amino acid sequence: CASSLSGRVYEQYF. J is TRBJ2-7 and V is TRBV28, with 10 bases lining up with TRBD2. The CDR3 runs to 14 residues. The V and J ends lost 2 bases and 4 bases, in that order; junction bases with no gene match: 2. Germline CDR1 and CDR2: MDHEN and SYDVKM.

The chain carries TRBV19 and TRBJ1-5; 9 nucleotides line up with TRBD1. The trim removed 5 bases at V and 3 bases at J, leaving 5 bases unmatched. The CDR3 consists of 15 residues. Germline CDR1 and CDR2: LNHDA and SQIVND (reference sequence). This chain's CDR3 is CASSRRDRDNQPQHF. In DNA, the CDR3 is TGTGCCAGTAGTCGCCGGGACAGGGACAATCAGCCCCAGCATTTT.

The chain links TRBV4-1 to TRBJ2-5; D is unresolved. Germline values: CDR1 MGHRA, CDR2 YSYEKL. The CDR3 is made up of 15 amino acids. Trimming removed 0 bases from V and 1 base from J, with 9 bases in between. The CDR3 loop is CASSQDPQIQETQYF. The CDR3 DNA reads as TGCGCCAGCAGCCAAGATCCGCAGATCCAAGAGACCCAGTACTTC.